This T cell receptor beta chain was observed in a study of blood T cell repertoires in COVID-19. Study in general: Material from acute and convalescent COVID-19 was sourced from the United States, Italy and Spain. Sample material is recorded as cDNA or gDNA derived from T cells, B-cell-depleted T cells, or PBMCs.

CDR1 LNHNV and CDR2 YYDKDF come from the germline V gene (reference sequence). Trimming removed 10 bases at V and 6 bases at J, with 25 bases between. The CDR3 has 16 residues. As originally analysed: Using reference gene primer amplification, nucleated cell counts were estimated. Profiled with immunoSEQ multiplex PCR; TCRdb holds only in-frame clones, not every one. That table furnishes V, J and clone size, whereas the DNA furnished D and trimming. The sample has 130,000 to 150,000 clones; roughly 83% are singletons. V gene TRBV15 combines with J gene TRBJ1-3; unclear D gene. The receptor comes from a woman aged 80 or older with acute or convalescent COVID-19. Input material: peripheral blood. CDR3 amino acids: CAIRRSSTPFLNTIYF. CDR3 bases: TGTGCCATCCGGCGGTCTTCAACCCCTTTTTTAAACACCATATATTTT.